Below are 22 T cell receptor beta chains sequenced from a single sample in a study of blood T cell repertoires in COVID-19. The method was immunoSEQ multiplex PCR; TCRdb's version includes in-frame clones alone and lacks a portion of them. The sample has about 160,000 clones; 70% to 90% are singletons. The sample consisted of peripheral blood. The receptors come from a human donor in a cohort sampled during active COVID-19.

This chain links TRBV5-4 with TRBJ2-5; 9 nucleotides agree with TRBD2. This CDR3 contains 16 residues. V lost 0 bases to trimming and J lost 5 bases; unmatched junction nucleotides: 8. Germline CDR1 and CDR2: SGHNT and YYREEE (reference sequence). The CDR3 loop reads CASSLAGGGAGETQYF. CDR3 bases: TGTGCCAGCAGCTTGGCCGGCGGGGGGGCGGGGGAGACCCAGTACTTC. Full variable domain (rest looked up from reference TRBV5-4 and TRBJ2-5): ETGVTQSPTHLIKTRGQQVTLRCSSQSGHNTVSWYQQALGQGPQFIFQYYREEENGRGNFPPRFSGLQFPNYSSELNVNALELDDSALYLCASSLAGGGAGETQYFGPGTRLLVL.

The V gene is TRBV11-2, the J gene TRBJ2-1, with 11 bases matching TRBD2. The CDR3 is made up of 15 amino acids. From germline, CDR1 is SGHAT and CDR2 FQNNGV. V dropped 5 bases and J dropped 7; count of bases not matched to a gene: 7. The CDR3 is CASSGGSSGRNEQFF. CDR3 sequence (DNA): TGTGCCAGCAGCGGCGGGTCTAGCGGGAGGAATGAGCAGTTCTTC.

This clone is a singleton in its sample. The chain joins TRBV6-2 or TRBV6-3 to TRBJ2-7; 12 positions agree with TRBD2. CDR3 length equals 14 residues. CDR1 and CDR2 from the germline V gene are MNHEY and SVGEGT. Losses at the gene ends were 5 bases for V and 4 bases for J; bases not matched to a gene: 3. CDR3 region: CASSRTSGMYEQYF. The CDR3 coding sequence is TGTGCCAGCAGTAGGACTAGCGGGATGTACGAGCAGTACTTC.

To note about this clone: Germline is not matched at one junction end, which may reflect a read error. The chain links TRBV7-7 to TRBJ2-1; D is perhaps TRBD2 (5 bases). The germline CDR1 and CDR2 sequences are SSHAT and FNYEAQ (reference sequence). The CDR3 length is 15 residues. The CDR3 bases are TGTGCTAGCAGCTTAGGCAGTCGGGGTATCAATGAGCAGTTCTTC. It translates to CASSLGSRGINEQFF.

The chain combines TRBV7-8 with TRBJ1-1; D call uncertain. CDR3 length equals 11 residues. Germline values: CDR1 SGHVS, CDR2 FQNEAQ. V gave up 5 bases and J gave up 7 bases, with 8 bases separating them. CDR3 loop: CASSREVEAFF. The CDR3 nucleotides read TGTGCCAGCAGCCGCGAGGTTGAAGCTTTCTTT. Supplemented by reference TRBV7-8 and TRBJ1-1, the full variable domain reads GAGVSQSPRYKVAKRGQDVALRCDPISGHVSLFWYQQALGQGPEFLTYFQNEAQLDKSGLPSDRFFAERPEGSVSTLKIQRTQQEDSAVYLCASSREVEAFFGQGTRLTVV.

The chain recombines TRBV28 with TRBJ2-1; TRBD2 agrees at 11 bases. The length of the CDR3 is 16 residues. Trimming took 2 bases from V and 8 from J; bases not matched to a gene: 8. Germline V gives CDR1 MDHEN, CDR2 SYDVKM. The CDR3 region is CASSLRASGGFDEQFF. CDR3 DNA sequence: TGTGCCAGCAGTTTAAGGGCTAGCGGGGGGTTCGATGAGCAGTTCTTC. The whole variable domain, remainder taken from reference TRBV28 and TRBJ2-1, is DVKVTQSSRYLVKRTGEKVFLECVQDMDHENMFWYRQDPGLGLRLIYFSYDVKMKEKGDIPEGYSVSREKKERFSLILESASTNQTSMYLCASSLRASGGFDEQFFGPGTRLTVL.

The chain links TRBV5-1 to TRBJ2-3; 10 bases align to TRBD1. The trim removed 3 bases at V and 7 bases at J, leaving 11 bases unmatched. Germline CDR1 reads SGHRS; CDR2 reads YFSETQ. This CDR3 is 16 amino acids long. This CDR3 is CASSYRDRGLGNTQYF. CDR3 sequence (DNA): TGCGCCAGCAGCTACCGGGACAGGGGCCTCGGGAATACGCAGTATTTT. The complete variable domain, with remaining parts taken from reference TRBV5-1 and TRBJ2-3, reads KAGVTQTPRYLIKTRGQQVTLSCSPISGHRSVSWYQQTPGQGLQFLFEYFSETQRNKGNFPGRFSGRQFSNSRSEMNVSTLELGDSALYLCASSYRDRGLGNTQYFGPGTRLTVL.

This clone was seen a single time. The chain joins TRBV5-6 to TRBJ2-7; 8 nucleotides line up with TRBD1. Unmatched junction bases numbered 3, after V lost 2 bases and J lost 5 bases. Looked up from germline, CDR1 is SGHDT and CDR2 is YYEEEE. The CDR3 is 13 amino acids. CDR3 region: CASSFGQGDEQYF. The CDR3 nucleotides read TGTGCCAGCAGCTTTGGACAGGGAGACGAGCAGTACTTC.

V is TRBV5-4 and J is TRBJ1-1; 9 bases agree with TRBD1. V was pared by 2 bases and J by 2 bases, with 7 bases of the junction left unmatched. Germline CDR1 and CDR2: SGHNT and YYREEE (reference sequence). The CDR3 runs to 16 residues. CDR3 protein: CASSFDRGVGNTEAFF. The CDR3 DNA follows: TGTGCCAGCAGCTTTGACAGGGGGGTGGGTAACACTGAAGCTTTCTTT.

V and J are TRBV4-3 and TRBJ2-3; TRBD1 matches at 10 bases. CDR1 is LGHNA and CDR2 is YSLEER in the germline V gene. J lost 6 bases, V lost 3 bases, and 3 bases had no gene match. The CDR3 length is 14 residues. The CDR3 here is CASSQDRGADTQYF. The CDR3 DNA reads TGCGCCAGCAGCCAGGACAGGGGGGCGGATACGCAGTATTTT.

The chain recombines TRBV11-3 with TRBJ2-1, with a possible D match to TRBD1 (6 bases). The V and J ends lost 8 bases and 7 bases respectively, with 15 bases between them. CDR1 and CDR2 (germline): SGHNT, YENEEA. This CDR3 has 13 amino acids. CDR3 in DNA: TGTGCCAGCTCACGACAGGCTCGTAATGAGCAGTTCTTC. Its translation: CASSRQARNEQFF.

The chain links TRBV6-2 or TRBV6-3 to TRBJ2-7, with D tentatively TRBD1 (6 bases). The V end lost 5 bases, the J end lost 7 bases, and 12 bases lay between the germline ends. CDR3 length: 12 amino acids. Germline lookup yields CDR1 MNHEY and CDR2 SVGEGT. CDR3 residues: CASSPTGIEQYF. CDR3 DNA: TGTGCCAGCAGTCCGACAGGTATAGAGCAGTACTTC.

This clone was found many times. The chain combines TRBV2 with TRBJ1-5, with D tentatively TRBD1 (5 bases). V gave up 4 bases and J gave up 1 base, with 8 bases separating them. Germline CDR1 is SNHLY and CDR2 is FYNNEI. CDR3 size: 14 residues. CDR3 DNA sequence: TGTGCCAGCAGTGGGGGGGGAAGCAATCAGCCCCAGCATTTT. This translates into CASSGGGSNQPQHF.

CDR3 protein: CVSHVGRLSTDTQYF. CDR3 bases: TGTGTCAGCCATGTCGGGAGATTGAGCACAGATACGCAGTATTTT. The chain combines TRBV21-1 with TRBJ2-3; the D call of TRBD2 is as the table states it, not checked on the DNA. TRBV21-1 is noted as a pseudogene. This CDR3 is 15 amino acids long.

CDR3 sequence (DNA): TGTGCCAGCAGCTGGGGGTCGACAGGCATCTACGAGCAGTACTTC. Residues: CASSWGSTGIYEQYF. The chain links TRBV5-5 to TRBJ2-7; D is possibly TRBD1 (6 bases). Germline assignment: CDR1 SGHKS and CDR2 YYEKEE (reference sequence). The V gene lost 3 bases and the J gene lost 3 bases, with 16 bases spanning the gap. The CDR3 spans 15 residues.

This clone occurred once. The chain links TRBV7-3 to TRBJ2-1, with 9 bases that match TRBD2. The CDR3 runs to 16 residues. CDR1 is SGHTA and CDR2 is FQGTGA in the germline V gene. The J segment lost 7 bases and the V segment lost 5 bases, leaving 12 bases of the junction unmatched. CDR3 amino acids: CASSHRGSGSFNEQFF. CDR3 nucleotide sequence: TGTGCCAGCAGCCATCGGGGTAGCGGGAGCTTTAATGAGCAGTTCTTC.

The chain combines TRBV7-9 with TRBJ2-7; possibly TRBD1 for D (5 bases). This CDR3 has 13 residues. Germline V CDR1 and CDR2: SEHNR, FQNEAQ (reference sequence). V was clipped by 1 base and J by 2 bases, with 6 bases between them. CDR3 in DNA: TGTGCCAGCAGCTTAGGGACACCCTACGAGCAGTACTTC. It codes for CASSLGTPYEQYF.

This sequence joins TRBV9 and TRBJ2-7; 15 bases line up with TRBD2. Looked up from germline, CDR1 is SGDLS and CDR2 is YYNGEE. With V trimmed by 4 bases and J by 5 bases, 7 bases remained unmatched. This CDR3 comprises 16 residues. Written as DNA, the CDR3 is TGTGCCAGCAGCCTCGGACTAGCGGGAGGGTCCGACGAGCAGTACTTC. Its translation: CASSLGLAGGSDEQYF.

This clone was found many times. The CDR3 protein is CASGTTLGNNEQFF. The CDR3, as DNA: TGCGCCAGCGGGACTACCCTGGGGAACAATGAGCAGTTCTTC. This chain uses TRBV4-3 with TRBJ2-1; 7 bases map to TRBD2. Germline CDR1 LGHNA, CDR2 YSLEER. V dropped 8 bases and J dropped 5; count of bases not matched to a gene: 9. There are 14 residues in the CDR3.

This chain connects TRBV19 to TRBJ1-1; D perhaps matches TRBD1 (5 bases). The germline CDR1 and CDR2 sequences are LNHDA and SQIVND (reference sequence). The CDR3 loop spans 16 amino acids. Trimming shortened V by 7 bases and J by 4 bases, and 22 bases separated the two germline ends. Here the CDR3 reads CASIGVRTERGTEAFF. CDR3 coding DNA: TGTGCCAGTATAGGGGTTCGGACGGAAAGGGGCACTGAAGCTTTCTTT.

This sequence joins TRBV30 and TRBJ2-1; TRBD1 aligns across 7 bases. This CDR3 has 11 amino acids. Trimming cost V 2 bases and J 16 bases; bases outside gene matches: 8. The V gene's germline CDR1 is GTSNPN and CDR2 SVGIG (reference sequence). As DNA, the CDR3 is TGTGCCTGGAGTCCTGACAGGGTCCCATTCTTC. It yields the protein CAWSPDRVPFF. Looking up the rest from reference TRBV30 and TRBJ2-1 gives the full variable domain: SQTIHQWPATLVQPVGSPLSLECTVEGTSNPNLYWYRQAAGRGLQLLFYSVGIGQISSEVPQNLSASRPQDRQFILSSKKLLLSDSGFYLCAWSPDRVPFFGPGTRLTVL.

The chain combines TRBV28 with TRBJ2-1, with 13 nucleotides matching TRBD2. The CDR3 has 14 residues. Per germline, CDR1 MDHEN and CDR2 SYDVKM. The V gene end was trimmed by 8 bases and the J gene end by 9 bases; junction bases not matched to a gene: 7. The CDR3 sequence is CASYTSGGAGEQFF. The CDR3 nucleotides are TGTGCCAGCTATACTAGCGGGGGGGCGGGTGAGCAGTTCTTC. The variable domain in full, with the rest retrieved from reference TRBV28 and TRBJ2-1, is DVKVTQSSRYLVKRTGEKVFLECVQDMDHENMFWYRQDPGLGLRLIYFSYDVKMKEKGDIPEGYSVSREKKERFSLILESASTNQTSMYLCASYTSGGAGEQFFGPGTRLTVL.